This T cell receptor (beta chain) was sequenced for a study of shared clonotypes between healthy human individuals. Only CD45RO-negative cells positively selected for CCR7 counted as naive CD8 cells, so terminally differentiated effector memory CD45RA+ cells were excluded. The germline V and J ends were trimmed by 5 bases and 4 bases, with 12 bases remaining between them. CDR1 MNHEY and CDR2 SVGAGI come from the germline V gene. The CDR3 length is 13 residues. Authors' analysis steps: ImmunoSEQ gave junction-only sequences without quality scores, so filtering differed. Here immunoSEQ multiplex PCR was the method, and the copy in TCRdb shows in-frame clones only, minus some. That table supplies the V and J calls and clone size; D and trimming were determined from the DNA. The sample lists about 2.1 million clones, roughly 91% occurring once.

The origin of this receptor is a man in his late teens or twenties in good health. Some clones in this sample may be carry-over from other donors' samples. Sequencing was done on a sample of naive CD8+ T cells from PBMCs. V usage is TRBV6-5 and J usage is TRBJ2-7; unclear D gene. The CDR3 region has the DNA TGTGCCAGCAGTCCCTACTTGGATTACGAGCAGTACTTC. It is translated as CASSPYLDYEQYF.